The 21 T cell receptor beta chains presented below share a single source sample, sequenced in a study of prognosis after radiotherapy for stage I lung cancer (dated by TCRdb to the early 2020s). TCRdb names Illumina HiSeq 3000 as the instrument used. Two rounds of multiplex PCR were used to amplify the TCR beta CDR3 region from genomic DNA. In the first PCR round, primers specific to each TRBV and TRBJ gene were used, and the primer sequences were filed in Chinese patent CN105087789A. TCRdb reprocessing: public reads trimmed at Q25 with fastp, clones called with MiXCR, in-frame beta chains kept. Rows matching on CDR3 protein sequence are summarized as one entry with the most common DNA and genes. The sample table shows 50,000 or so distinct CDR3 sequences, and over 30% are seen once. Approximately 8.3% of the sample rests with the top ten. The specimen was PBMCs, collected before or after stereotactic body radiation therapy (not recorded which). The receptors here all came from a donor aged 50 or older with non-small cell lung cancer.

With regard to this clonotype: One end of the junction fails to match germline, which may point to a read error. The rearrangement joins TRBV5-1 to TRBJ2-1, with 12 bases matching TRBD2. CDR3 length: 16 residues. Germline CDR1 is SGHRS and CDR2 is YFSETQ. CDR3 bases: TGTGCCAGCACCCAACTAGCGGGAGGCTTGGGGAATGAGCAGTTCTTC. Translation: CASTQLAGGLGNEQFF.

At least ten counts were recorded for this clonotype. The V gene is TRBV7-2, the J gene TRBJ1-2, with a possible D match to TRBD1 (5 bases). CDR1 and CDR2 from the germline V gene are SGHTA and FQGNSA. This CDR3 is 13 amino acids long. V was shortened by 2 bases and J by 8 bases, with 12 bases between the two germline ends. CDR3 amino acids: CASSLRGTSGYTF. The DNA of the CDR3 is TGTGCCAGCAGCTTACGGGGGACGAGCGGCTACACCTTC. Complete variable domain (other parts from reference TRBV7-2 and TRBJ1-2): GAGVSQSPSNKVTEKGKDVELRCDPISGHTALYWYRQSLGQGLEFLIYFQGNSAPDKSGLPSDRFSAERTGGSVSTLTIQRTQQEDSAVYLCASSLRGTSGYTFGSGTRLTVV.

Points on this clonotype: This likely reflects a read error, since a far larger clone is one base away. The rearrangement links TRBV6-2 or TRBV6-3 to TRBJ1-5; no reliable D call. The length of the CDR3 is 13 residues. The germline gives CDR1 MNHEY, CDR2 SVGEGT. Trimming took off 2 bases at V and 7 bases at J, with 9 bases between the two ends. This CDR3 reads CASSYQWGQPQHF. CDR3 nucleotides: TGTGCCAGCAGTTACCAGTGGGGACAGCCCCAGCATTTT.

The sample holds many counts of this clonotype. The CDR3, as DNA: TGTGCCAGCAGTTACACCAAGGACACTGAAGCTTTCTTT. Its protein product is CASSYTKDTEAFF. The rearrangement joins TRBV6-9 to TRBJ1-1, with unresolved D. V was clipped by 3 bases and J by 3 bases, with 8 bases between them. The CDR3 sequence is 13 residues long. Germline loops: CDR1 MNHGY, CDR2 SVAAGI.

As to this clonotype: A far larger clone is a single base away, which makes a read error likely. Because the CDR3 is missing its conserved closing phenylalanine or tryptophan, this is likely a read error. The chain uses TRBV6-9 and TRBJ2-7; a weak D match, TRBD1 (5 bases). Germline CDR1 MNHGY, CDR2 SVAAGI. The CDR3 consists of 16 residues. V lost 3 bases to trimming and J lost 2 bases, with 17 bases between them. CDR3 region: CASSYSNRGAAYEQYS. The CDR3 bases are TGTGCCAGCAGTTACTCGAACCGTGGGGCGGCCTACGAGCAGTACTCC.

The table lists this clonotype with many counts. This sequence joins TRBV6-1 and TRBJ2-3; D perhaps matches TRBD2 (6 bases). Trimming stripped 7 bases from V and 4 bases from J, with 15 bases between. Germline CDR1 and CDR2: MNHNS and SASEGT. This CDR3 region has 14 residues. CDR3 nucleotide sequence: TGTGCCAGCACTCCGGAGGGGTACGCAGATACGCAGTATTTT. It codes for CASTPEGYADTQYF.

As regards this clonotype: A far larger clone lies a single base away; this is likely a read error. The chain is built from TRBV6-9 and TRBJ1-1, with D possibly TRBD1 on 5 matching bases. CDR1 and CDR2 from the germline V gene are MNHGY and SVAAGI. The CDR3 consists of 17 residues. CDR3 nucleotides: TGTGCCAGCAGTTACAAGTCAGGGATCGTGGGGAACACTGAATCTTTCTTT. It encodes CASSYKSGIVGNTESFF.

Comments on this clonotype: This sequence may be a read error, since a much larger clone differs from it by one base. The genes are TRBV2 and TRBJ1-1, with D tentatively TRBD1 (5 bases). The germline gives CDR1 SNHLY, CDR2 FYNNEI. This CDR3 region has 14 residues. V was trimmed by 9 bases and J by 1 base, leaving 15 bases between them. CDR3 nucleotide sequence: TGTGCCAGAAGTCTGAGGGGCCGGAACACTGAAGCTTTCTTT. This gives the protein CARSLRGRNTEAFF.

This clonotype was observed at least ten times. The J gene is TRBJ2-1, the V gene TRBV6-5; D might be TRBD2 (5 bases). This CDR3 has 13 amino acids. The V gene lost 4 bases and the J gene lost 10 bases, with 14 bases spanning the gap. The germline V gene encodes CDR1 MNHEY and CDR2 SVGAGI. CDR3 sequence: CASSFGNRGEQFF. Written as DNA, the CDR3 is TGTGCCAGCAGTTTTGGGAATAGAGGGGAGCAGTTCTTC.

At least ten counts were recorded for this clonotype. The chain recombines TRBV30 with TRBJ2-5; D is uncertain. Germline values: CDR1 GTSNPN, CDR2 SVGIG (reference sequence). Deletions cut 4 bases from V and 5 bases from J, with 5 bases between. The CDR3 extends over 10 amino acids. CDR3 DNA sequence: TGTGCCTGGATGAGGGAGACCCAGTACTTC. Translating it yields CAWMRETQYF. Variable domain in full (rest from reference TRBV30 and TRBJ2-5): SQTIHQWPATLVQPVGSPLSLECTVEGTSNPNLYWYRQAAGRGLQLLFYSVGIGQISSEVPQNLSASRPQDRQFILSSKKLLLSDSGFYLCAWMRETQYFGPGTRLLVL.

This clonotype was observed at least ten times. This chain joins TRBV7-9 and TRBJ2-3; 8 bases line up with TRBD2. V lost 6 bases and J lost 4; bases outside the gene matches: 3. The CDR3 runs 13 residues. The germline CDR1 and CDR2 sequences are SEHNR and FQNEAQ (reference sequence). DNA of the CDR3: TGTGCCAGCAGTACTAGCGGATCAGATACGCAGTATTTT. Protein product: CASSTSGSDTQYF.

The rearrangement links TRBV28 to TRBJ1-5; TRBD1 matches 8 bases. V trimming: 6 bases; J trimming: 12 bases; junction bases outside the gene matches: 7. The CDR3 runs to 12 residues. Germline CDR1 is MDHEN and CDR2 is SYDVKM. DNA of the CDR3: TGTGCCAGCAGCTTGACAGGGGTGAGCCAGCATTTT. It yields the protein CASSLTGVSQHF. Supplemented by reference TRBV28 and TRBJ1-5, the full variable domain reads DVKVTQSSRYLVKRTGEKVFLECVQDMDHENMFWYRQDPGLGLRLIYFSYDVKMKEKGDIPEGYSVSREKKERFSLILESASTNQTSMYLCASSLTGVSQHFGDGTRLSIL.

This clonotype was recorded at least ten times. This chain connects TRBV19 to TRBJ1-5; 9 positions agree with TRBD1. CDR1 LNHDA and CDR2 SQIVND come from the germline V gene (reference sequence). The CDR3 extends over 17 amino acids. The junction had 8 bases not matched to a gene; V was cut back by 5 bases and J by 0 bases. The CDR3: CASSSDRGLYSNQPQHF. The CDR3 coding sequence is TGTGCCAGTAGTTCGGACAGGGGCCTTTATAGCAATCAGCCCCAGCATTTT.

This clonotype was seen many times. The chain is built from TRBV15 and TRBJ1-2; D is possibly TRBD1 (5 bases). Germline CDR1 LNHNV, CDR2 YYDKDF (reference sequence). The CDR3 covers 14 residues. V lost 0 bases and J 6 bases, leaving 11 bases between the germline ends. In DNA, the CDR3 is TGTGCCACCAGCAGAGATCTGGGGGAGGATGGCTACACCTTC. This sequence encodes CATSRDLGEDGYTF.

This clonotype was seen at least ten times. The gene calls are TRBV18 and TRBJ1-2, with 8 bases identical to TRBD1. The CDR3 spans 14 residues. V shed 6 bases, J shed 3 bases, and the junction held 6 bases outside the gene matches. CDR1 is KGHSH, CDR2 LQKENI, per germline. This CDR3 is CASSPTGQDYGYTF. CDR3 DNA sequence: TGTGCCAGCTCCCCTACGGGACAGGACTATGGCTACACCTTC.

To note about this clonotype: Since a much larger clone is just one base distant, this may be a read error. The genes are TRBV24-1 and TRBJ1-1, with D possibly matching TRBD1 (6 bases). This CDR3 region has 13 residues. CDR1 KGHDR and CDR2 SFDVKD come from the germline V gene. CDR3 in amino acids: CATNRGRDTEDFF. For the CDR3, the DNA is TGTGCCACCAACCGGGGGAGGGACACTGAAGATTTCTTT.

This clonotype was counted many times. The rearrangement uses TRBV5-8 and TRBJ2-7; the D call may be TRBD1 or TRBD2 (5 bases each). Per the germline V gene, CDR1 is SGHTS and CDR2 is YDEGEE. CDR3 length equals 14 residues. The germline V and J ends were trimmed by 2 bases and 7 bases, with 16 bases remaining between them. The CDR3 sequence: CASSFAGSVREQYF. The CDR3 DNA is TGTGCCAGCAGCTTCGCAGGGAGTGTTAGGGAGCAGTACTTC.

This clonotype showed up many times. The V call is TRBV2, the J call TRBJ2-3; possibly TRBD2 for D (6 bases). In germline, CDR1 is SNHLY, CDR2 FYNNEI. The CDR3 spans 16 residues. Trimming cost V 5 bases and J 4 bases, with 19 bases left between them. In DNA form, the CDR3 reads TGTGCCAGCAGTCGGGAGTCAGGCAGAATGGCAGATACGCAGTATTTT. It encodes CASSRESGRMADTQYF.

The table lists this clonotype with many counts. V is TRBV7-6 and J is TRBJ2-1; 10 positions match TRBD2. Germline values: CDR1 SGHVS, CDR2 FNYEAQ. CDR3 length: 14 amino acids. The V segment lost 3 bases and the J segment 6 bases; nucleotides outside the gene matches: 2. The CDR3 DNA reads TGTGCCAGCAGCTTCTCTAGCGGGAGCAATGAGCAGTTCTTC. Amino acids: CASSFSSGSNEQFF.

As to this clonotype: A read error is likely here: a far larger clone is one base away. The CDR3 DNA is TGTGCCAGCAGTGCCGGCCCCGGCACTGAAGATTTCTTT. Encoded protein: CASSAGPGTEDFF. The chain couples TRBV6-2 or TRBV6-3 to TRBJ1-1; no clear D. CDR1 and CDR2 from the germline V gene are MNHEY and SVGEGT. The CDR3 contains 13 residues.

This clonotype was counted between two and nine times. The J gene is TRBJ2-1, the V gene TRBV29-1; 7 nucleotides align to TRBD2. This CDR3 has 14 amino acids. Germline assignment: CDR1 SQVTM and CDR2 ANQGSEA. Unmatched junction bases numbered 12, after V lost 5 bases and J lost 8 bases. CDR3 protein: CSVIPGLTFHEQFF. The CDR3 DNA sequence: TGCAGCGTTATACCGGGACTAACGTTCCATGAGCAGTTCTTC.